This TCR beta chain appears in the sequencing data of a study of molecular identifiers for immune sequencing clone quantification. This clonotype was picked up a small number of times. The antigen remains undetermined. CD8+CD4-CCR7+CD45RA+ cells were sorted as naive CD8 T cells. General observations from the study: Spiked Jurkat TCR RNA equivalent to one cell was reportedly detectable in some 960,000 naive cells.

Germline lookup yields CDR1 MNHNS and CDR2 SASEGT. Trimming cost V 7 bases and J 5 bases, with 12 bases left between them. The CDR3 has 12 amino acids. A single record per CDR3 protein comes from TCRdb applying MiXCR to the PCR reads. The sample carries under 600,000 distinct CDR3 sequences, roughly 23% recorded once. The clonotype was recovered from a human donor in good health. Some libraries in this study had Jurkat cell RNA spiked in. Source material: naive CD8+ T cells from blood, with Jurkat cell RNA spiked in. Sample subset: FACS-sorted CD8+CD4-CCR7+CD45RA+ naive T cells. The rearrangement uses TRBV6-1 and TRBJ2-7, with D unresolved. CDR3: CASTRLDNEQYF. DNA of the CDR3: TGTGCCAGCACCCGATTGGATAACGAGCAGTACTTC.